Sequencing of this T cell receptor beta chain was carried out in a study of T-cell memory formation after mild COVID-19 (dated by TCRdb to about 2021). General notes on the study: TCR sequence clusters from the two donors were largely donor specific. In a couple of donors, T-cell clones that expanded and contracted after mild COVID-19 were tracked by sequencing TCRalpha and TCRbeta repertoires over time. Two young, previously healthy adult volunteers, one female and one male, were included in the cohort. Overall results and qualifications from the work: Contracting CD4+ clones were located mainly in the CM and EM memory subsets, whereas CD8+ clones were found to be enriched in EMRA. Some responding clones were detected in pre-infection memory, suggesting pre-existing cross-reactive memory T cells joined the SARS-CoV-2 response. Balanced CD4/CD8 phenotypes were observed for clones contracting from day 15 to 85, whereas a bias towards CD4+ was observed for a second wave of clones expanding from day 15 to 37. SARS-CoV-2 specificity of the second-wave clones peaking on day 37 was not confirmed. Only a couple of mild cases were covered in the study, and larger cohorts including severe cases with pre-infection samples were considered necessary.

This clonotype came up a few times. Its antigen is unknown. No qualities accompany the bases; no much larger clone lies one base away. PBMCs were isolated by Ficoll-Paque density gradient centrifugation. The instrument given in TCRdb is Illumina NovaSeq 6000. Using 5'RACE with constant-segment primers, TCRalpha and TCRbeta cDNA libraries were constructed, with sample barcodes and unique molecular identifiers added in the process. Trizol reagent was used to extract RNA from every sample. Amplification of the libraries took two PCR steps, and the second step added a second sample barcode plus Illumina TruSeq adapters. The libraries were sequenced on an Illumina NovaSeq using 2 x 150 bp paired-end reads. The paper's processing steps were these. With migec v1.2.7, reads were demultiplexed and then collapsed into UMI-guided consensus sequences. Using mixcr v2.1.11, UMI consensuses were aligned to TRA and TRB V and J templates and then assembled into clonotypes. Clonotypes were classified as expanded or contracted when called significant by both edgeR and NoisET, with noise models trained on biological replicates. For edgeR calls, the cutoffs were a false discovery rate-adjusted p below 0.01 and a log2 fold-change threshold of 1. As an exploratory analysis of dynamics, PCA with hierarchical clustering was applied to max-normalized trajectories of the 1000 most abundant clonotypes. Separately sequenced CD4+ and CD8+ repertoires were used to assign a CD4 or CD8 phenotype to each responding clone. The public reads were run again by TCRdb, first through fastp at Q25 and then through MiXCR, and only productive beta chains were kept. Identical CDR3 protein sequences are pooled into one entry, listed with their most common genes and DNA. The V and J calls shown here were made by TCRdb, not taken from the authors' results. In all, the sample holds 150,000 to 200,000 distinct CDR3 sequences, and about a fifth of those were seen once. The ten largest make up under 25% of the sample.

This sequence originates from an adult woman who had mild COVID-19 (a few samples of this study predate the infection). The sample titles of this study are shuffled in the database, so cell type and time point are left out; the donor was told from shared clones. Sequenced: PBMCs or a T cell subset sorted from them (not recorded which).

The bases read TGTGCCAGCAGCCAAGAATTCGCCAGTTCAATCTCCTACGAGCAGTACTTC. Its protein reads: CASSQEFASSISYEQYF. The sequence links TRBV3-1 to TRBJ2-7, with the D segment identity uncertain. The germline V gene encodes CDR1 LGHDT and CDR2 YNNKEL (reference sequence). The CDR3, cysteine through phenylalanine, is 17 amino acids long. Left in the record is the CDR3 DNA by itself, 51 bases read in frame from the first base. V is shortened by 0 bases, J by 0 bases, and the region joining them spans 15 bases.